This TCR beta chain was obtained from a study of cytomegalovirus exposure and HLA in healthy donors (dated by TCRdb to 2016 to 2017). With respect to the entire study: In an earlier analysis of roughly 590 of the donors, 276 Gb of sequence data and roughly 100 million unique TCR beta sequences from 150 million to 200 million T cells were reported. In a later genetic analysis, genome-wide SNP genotypes for about three fifths of the roughly 670 donors were used, and that subset was treated as a discovery cohort. About five DR-DQ haplotypes were treated as single units for association and clustering because of strong linkage in the cohort. Alongside the repertoire data, information on donor age, sex, ethnicity and CMV serostatus was compiled. Approximately 330 gigabases of sequencing data and around 80 million unique TCR sequences made up an early release that covered 500 to 700 HLA-typed donors. A later analysis re-analyzed previously published TCR beta repertoires from about 730 donors and added high-resolution HLA genotyping to study TCR occurrence patterns. Class I and class II HLA loci were covered by the typing at four-digit resolution. The genetic ancestry cluster associated with self-reported Caucasian donors included approximately 85% of the 398 genotyped donors. The study aimed to test whether signatures of past pathogen exposure could be identified by cataloging public T cell receptors. To predict cytomegalovirus infection status, the study combined high-throughput TCR immunosequencing, statistical association of individual TCRs with disease status, and machine learning. Among 300 to 500 genotyped donors of the cohort, an average of approximately 240,000 unique TCR beta nucleotide sequences was sequenced per donor, of which about 18% were non-productive. Typing coverage differed by locus: A, B, C, DRB1 and DQB1 were typed in about 620-640 donors, DQA1 in approximately 520, DPA1 in 600 to 610, and DPB1 in about 450. Besides the first cohort of roughly 700 subjects, a separate validation cohort made up of around 120 different subjects was used. The study profiled the T cell repertoires of hundreds of subjects by immunosequencing and related them to cytomegalovirus serostatus. Rather than using new phenotypic data, the later analysis identified candidate immune exposures from TCR beta sequences and from how often those sequences occurred across donors. In an earlier analysis of 500 to 650 of the donors, high-throughput TCR beta sequencing was used to judge whether each TCR beta V gene segment behaved as functional or pseudogenic. Every discovery cohort repertoire had been produced on one sequencing platform. Study-wide findings and limitations: A total of 164 TCR beta chains were listed by the study as associated with cytomegalovirus. Linkage disequilibrium might explain the correlated functional status among segregating V segments, but an unknown experimental factor could not be excluded. A further reported finding was that TCR beta sequences accurately predicted the HLA-A and HLA-B alleles for most subjects in the first cohort. The authors suggested that the approach could potentially be extended to other disease states and immunological phenotypes. Immune exposure information for the cohort was limited to CMV serostatus. A later analysis found that TCR association rates varied across HLA loci, with DRB1 alleles showing the most associated TCRs and HLA-C alleles the fewest. Because HLA typing was unavailable for some donors at each locus, only the typed subset was used in association tests. A later analysis found that HLA-associated TCR beta chains were more clonally expanded and had lower generation probabilities than equally common non-associated chains. In this cohort, only TCR beta chains were sequenced, and detectable features were limited by the absence of alpha or paired-chain data. Compared with the approximately 670-donor mean, donors in an Asian-associated ancestry cluster had fewer N-insertions in productive TCRs, according to a later genetic analysis. Some IMGT-functional V segments, including TRBV6-2 and TRBV6-3, could not be told apart with the 87-base-pair reads, so those segments were excluded. Cytomegalovirus status was reported to be diagnosed by the classifier with high specificity and sensitivity in both the original and validation cohorts. Specific HLA alleles were associated with 16,951 TCR beta sequences at a false discovery rate of 0.05 in a later analysis. A group of highly shared sequence variants was considered likely to be a technical artifact of the sequencing pipeline. Most TCR sequences were observed very rarely across donors, whereas some public TCRs were present in many individuals. A few of the identified cytomegalovirus-associated TCR beta chains were confirmed in vitro to be specific for cytomegalovirus antigens. Strong co-occurrence of HLA alleles, especially DR and DQ, made assigning TCR associations to individual alleles difficult. In a later genetic analysis, a missense DCLRE1C variant was associated with V-gene and J-gene trimming of TCR beta chains, and the association was replicated in an independent cohort. Sequencing depth was assumed to be roughly uniform across donors in the presence/absence analyses, though that assumption may not hold. About 17 rarely observed V segments, including chromosome 9 orphons, were excluded from the earlier analysis of several hundred of the donors because counts were too low. In an earlier analysis of 500 to 650 of the donors, most TCR beta V segments appeared in productive rearrangements about 90% or about 30% of the time, broadly matching IMGT annotations. In a later analysis, most CMV-associated TCR beta chains were found to appear HLA-restricted, with HLA associations seemingly driven largely by CMV exposure. According to a later analysis, parvovirus B19, influenza, CMV and Epstein-Barr virus appeared linked to several top co-occurrence clusters.

In the case of this clone: Its antigen is currently not known. No qualities accompany the bases; no much larger clone lies one base away.

The cohort was made up of 666 healthy bone marrow donors. At the time of sampling, every cohort member was nominally healthy, though immune exposures that went unrecorded were likely present. The donor was CMV seropositive and was included in the group of approximately 300 seropositive cohort members. Each donor provided a peripheral blood sample, and peripheral blood mononuclear cells were used for TCR beta sequencing. Genomic DNA extraction from the blood cell samples was performed with the Qiagen DNeasy Blood Extraction Kit. Deletion took 4 bases off V and 9 bases off J, with a span of 13 bases between the germline ends. The CDR3 runs 13 residues from the cysteine to the phenylalanine. Only the CDR3 region is kept as DNA, spanning 39 bases read in frame from base 1. Taken from the germline V gene (reference sequence), the CDR1 and CDR2 loops are LNHNV and YYDKDF. Library method: the immunoSEQ multiplex PCR assay. For the multiplex PCR, a mixture combining 60 forward primers for TCR Vbeta segments and 13 reverse primers for TCR Jbeta segments was used. The CDR3 region of rearranged TCR beta genes was amplified from genomic DNA by a multiplex PCR assay. The amplified TCR beta libraries were sequenced on the Illumina HiSeq System as 87-base-pair reads. Turning to the authors' computational methods: A later analysis tallied around 82 million unique TCR beta chains across the 660 or so repertoires, and about 10 million of those chains were shared by two or more donors. To remove PCR and sequencing errors, raw reads were error-corrected and collapsed into unique sequences using a nearest-neighbor algorithm that merged closely related sequences. To assign V, D and J gene segments, CDR3 sequences were aligned to IMGT reference sequences. Each retained sequence needed at least a six-nucleotide match to both a V gene segment and a J gene segment. Rearrangements were classified as productive when the CDR3 lacked stop codons and remained in frame with V and J, and all other rearrangements were classified as non-productive. CDR3 was defined by IMGT convention, running from the second conserved V-encoded cysteine to the conserved J-encoded phenylalanine. The earlier analysis of about 620 of the donors excluded sequences that lacked an unambiguous match to a single V gene segment. An earlier analysis of approximately 590 of the donors classified V segments as functional when productive rearrangements were above 56.7% and as segregating when the standard deviation between donors was above 5%. A statistical classification framework was built for diagnosing cytomegalovirus status from the catalog of TCR beta chain sequences. V and J gene assignment, in a later analysis, came from comparing TCR nucleotide sequences with IMGT/GENE-DB human TR gene sequences. The TCRdist pipeline was used in a later analysis to assign CDR3 sequences and most-parsimonious VDJ recombination scenarios. In a later analysis, each TCR beta chain was defined by its CDR3 amino acid sequence together with its V-gene family, and reads without a unique V-gene family were excluded. As a way to deal with suspected cross-contamination and a sequencing artifact, a later analysis dropped 500 to 700 nucleotide sequences that were highly shared and had low generation probability. A later analysis calculated a clonal expansion index for each public chain from normalized within-repertoire ranks of inferred template counts. A later analysis computed generation probabilities with a VDJ recombination model fitted to out-of-frame rearrangements, and checked the results against IGoR. In a later analysis, TCR-TCR, TCR-HLA and TCR-CMV co-occurrence was scored with hypergeometric tests, and a repertoire-size bias correction was applied to TCR pairs. False discovery rates were estimated in a later analysis by permuting HLA or CMV assignments 20 times. In a later analysis, co-occurring TCRs were grouped using DBSCAN, with TCRdist sequence similarity added in when clustering inside HLA-allele-positive subsets. For co-occurrence clustering, repertoires with fewer than 30,000 or more than 120,000 public chains were excluded, along with about five repertoires with anomalous nucleotide sharing. Sourced from immuneACCESS, this table was stored by TCRdb with only in-frame sequences that have V and J called. A share of the clones is absent; for the studies checked, an unresolved V gene accounts for under half, and the remainder has no known explanation. V, J and clone size derive from that table, while D and trimming were established from the DNA sequence. The table for this sample lists fewer than 200,000 clones; roughly 76% of them were counted only once. 4.9% of the sample belongs to the ten largest clones.

The V gene is TRBV15 and the J gene is TRBJ2-1; TRBD1 is a weak D gene call, 6 bases matching. The specimen was PBMCs. The source of this sequence is a woman between 18 and 30 years old in good health and CMV-seropositive. This receptor has the CDR3 CATSTGQWAEQFF. Here is the DNA: TGTGCCACCAGCACCGGACAGTGGGCTGAGCAGTTCTTC.